Below, 15 T cell receptor beta chains from the same sample are listed, as sequenced in a study of identifying expanded T cells in peripheral blood. Sequencing used immunoSEQ multiplex PCR; TCRdb keeps in-frame clones, though not all of them. The table lists approximately 75,000 clones, about 90% of them singletons. The source material was blood. These receptors were obtained from a person between 18 and 75 years old in good health.

This chain connects TRBV28 to TRBJ2-5, with D possibly being TRBD1 or TRBD2 (6 bases each). V lost 4 bases to trimming and J lost 6 bases, with 18 bases between them. The germline V gene encodes CDR1 MDHEN and CDR2 SYDVKM. The CDR3 has 15 amino acids. CDR3 region: CASSSDGGFGKTQYF. The CDR3, as DNA: TGTGCCAGCAGTTCCGACGGGGGCTTCGGGAAGACCCAGTACTTC.

V gene TRBV5-8 combines with J gene TRBJ2-1, with TRBD2 matching over 13 bases. The V gene end was trimmed by 3 bases and the J gene end by 6 bases; junction bases not matched to a gene: 3. The germline V gene encodes CDR1 SGHTS and CDR2 YDEGEE. The CDR3 is 15 amino acids. The chain's CDR3 is CASSSGLAGFNEQFF. CDR3 coding DNA: TGTGCCAGCAGCTCGGGACTAGCGGGATTCAATGAGCAGTTCTTC. Drawing the rest from reference TRBV5-8 and TRBJ2-1, the complete variable domain is EAGVTQSPTHLIKTRGQQATLRCSPISGHTSVYWYQQALGLGLQFLLWYDEGEERNRGNFPPRFSGRQFPNYSSELNVNALELEDSALYLCASSSGLAGFNEQFFGPGTRLTVL.

V gene TRBV9 combines with J gene TRBJ2-5; 9 positions agree with TRBD2. J gave up 9 bases and V 3 bases, and 9 bases lay outside the gene matches. Germline CDR1 is SGDLS and CDR2 is YYNGEE. The CDR3 is made up of 14 amino acids. The DNA for the CDR3 is TGTGCCAGCAGCGGCAGCGGGAGGAGTAGGGCCCAGTACTTC. Translated: CASSGSGRSRAQYF. The full variable domain, rest sourced from reference TRBV9 and TRBJ2-5, is DSGVTQTPKHLITATGQRVTLRCSPRSGDLSVYWYQQSLDQGLQFLIQYYNGEERAKGNILERFSAQQFPDLHSELNLSSLELGDSALYFCASSGSGRSRAQYFGPGTRLLVL.

The chain recombines TRBV18 with TRBJ1-2, with D possibly matching TRBD1 (5 bases). With 0 bases removed from V and 9 bases from J, the gap between germline ends came to 8 bases. The CDR3 sequence is 12 residues long. Germline V gene data show CDR1 as KGHSH and CDR2 as LQKENI. The CDR3: CASSPPGGSYTF. In DNA, the CDR3 is TGTGCCAGCTCACCACCGGGGGGGAGCTACACCTTC.

The chain joins TRBV30 to TRBJ2-2; no clear D gene. The CDR3 contains 15 residues. V lost 1 base and J 2 bases, leaving 11 bases between the germline ends. Germline CDR1 GTSNPN, CDR2 SVGIG (reference sequence). CDR3 in amino acids: CAWSGIRPNTGELFF. The CDR3, as DNA: TGTGCCTGGAGTGGTATTCGGCCAAACACCGGGGAGCTGTTTTTT.

V and J are TRBV7-2 and TRBJ2-2; D ambiguous. This CDR3 spans 15 amino acids. V was pared by 5 bases and J by 2 bases, with 12 bases between. The germline CDR1 and CDR2 sequences are SGHTA and FQGNSA. The CDR3: CASSTPLDNTGELFF. In DNA, the CDR3 is TGTGCCAGCAGCACCCCGTTGGATAACACCGGGGAGCTGTTTTTT.

The chain links TRBV9 to TRBJ2-3; TRBD2 is a possible D gene (5 bases). This CDR3 contains 15 residues. Trimming stripped 3 bases from V and 2 bases from J, with 13 bases between. Per the germline V gene, CDR1 is SGDLS and CDR2 is YYNGEE. The CDR3 DNA reads as TGTGCCAGCAGCGGCGCCGGGATTACCACAGATACGCAGTATTTT. Residues: CASSGAGITTDTQYF.

This clone was picked up one time. This chain links TRBV7-2 with TRBJ2-1; D unresolved. Trimming shortened V by 7 bases and J by 2 bases, and 15 bases separated the two germline ends. The CDR3 spans 15 residues. Germline V gene data show CDR1 as SGHTA and CDR2 as FQGNSA. CDR3 in amino acids: CASTHRRGTYNEQFF. In DNA, the CDR3 is TGTGCCAGCACCCATCGCCGTGGGACCTACAATGAGCAGTTCTTC. Full variable domain (rest looked up from reference TRBV7-2 and TRBJ2-1): GAGVSQSPSNKVTEKGKDVELRCDPISGHTALYWYRQSLGQGLEFLIYFQGNSAPDKSGLPSDRFSAERTGGSVSTLTIQRTQQEDSAVYLCASTHRRGTYNEQFFGPGTRLTVL.

This clone was found once. CDR3 nucleotides: TGTGCCAGCAGCCGATTCAGAGAGAACACTGAAGCTTTCTTT. It codes for CASSRFRENTEAFF. This chain uses TRBV7-2 with TRBJ1-1; D not certain. The CDR3 has 14 residues. CDR1 and CDR2 from the germline V gene are SGHTA and FQGNSA. V lost 5 bases and J lost 1, with 11 bases in between.

The chain uses TRBV7-6 and TRBJ2-3; no firm D call. The germline V gene has CDR1 SGHVS and CDR2 FNYEAQ. The CDR3 consists of 11 residues. With 4 bases removed from V and 5 bases from J, the gap between germline ends came to 4 bases. The CDR3 sequence is CASSSEDTQYF. Written as DNA, the CDR3 is TGTGCCAGCAGCTCGGAAGATACGCAGTATTTT.

V and J are TRBV27 and TRBJ2-1; TRBD1 is a possible D gene (6 bases). Trimming took off 4 bases at V and 11 bases at J, with 18 bases between the two ends. Germline values: CDR1 MNHEY, CDR2 SMNVEV (reference sequence). The CDR3 is 14 amino acids. Here the CDR3 reads CASSSDGQTMKQFF. In DNA, the CDR3 is TGTGCCAGCAGTTCGGACGGACAGACAATGAAGCAGTTCTTC.

The chain uses TRBV28 and TRBJ2-3; TRBD2 aligns across 8 bases. This CDR3 region has 15 residues. The V gene end was trimmed by 3 bases and the J gene end by 3 bases; junction bases not matched to a gene: 5. Per the germline V gene, CDR1 is MDHEN and CDR2 is SYDVKM. The CDR3: CASSFNGRATDTQYF. The CDR3 DNA follows: TGTGCCAGCAGTTTCAACGGGAGGGCTACAGATACGCAGTATTTT.

The chain joins TRBV9 to TRBJ1-2; tentative D call: TRBD1 (5 bases). The germline V and J ends were trimmed by 0 bases and 8 bases, with 11 bases remaining between them. The CDR3 has 13 amino acids. Germline lookup yields CDR1 SGDLS and CDR2 YYNGEE. CDR3 in DNA: TGTGCCAGCAGCGTAGCATCAGGGTTCGGCTACACCTTC. This gives the protein CASSVASGFGYTF.

The chain has TRBV7-2 and TRBJ2-1, with 7 bases identical to TRBD1. Germline CDR1 SGHTA, CDR2 FQGNSA. There are 16 residues in the CDR3. V shed 1 base, J shed 9 bases, and the junction held 12 bases outside the gene matches. CDR3 DNA sequence: TGTGCCAGCAGCTTAGTCAAGGGTTCCCCAGGGGGTGAGCAGTTCTTC. This translates into CASSLVKGSPGGEQFF.

The chain has TRBV18 and TRBJ2-5, with D maybe TRBD1 (5 bases). The CDR3 totals 14 residues. CDR1 is KGHSH, CDR2 LQKENI, per germline. V was cut by 3 bases and J by 1 base, with 9 bases left in between. The CDR3 reads CASSPTDFQETQYF. The CDR3 DNA is TGTGCCAGCTCACCGACAGACTTCCAAGAGACCCAGTACTTC.